This TCR beta chain was documented in a study of long-term antiretroviral therapy in people with HIV. The assay used was immunoSEQ (version v3.0), run at survey level. Each sample aimed for about 35,000-55,000 sequenced T-cell genomes. The protocol was immunoSEQ multiplex PCR, while the TCRdb copy is restricted to in-frame clones and leaves out a portion. The sample has about 20,000 clones, around three quarters seen once. Germline V gene data show CDR1 as SGHDT and CDR2 as YYEEEE. Trimming stripped 1 base from V and 2 bases from J, with 6 bases between. The CDR3 contains 13 residues. The clonotype comes from a woman aged 30 to 39 with HIV. The source material was unsorted PBMCs, sampled 2.9 years after starting antiretroviral therapy. The chain joins TRBV5-6 to TRBJ2-5; D is ambiguous. The CDR3 sequence is CASSLTIQETQYF. In DNA form, the CDR3 reads TGTGCCAGCAGCTTGACAATTCAAGAGACCCAGTACTTC. Full variable domain (remainder filled in from reference TRBV5-6 and TRBJ2-5): DAGVTQSPTHLIKTRGQQVTLRCSPKSGHDTVSWYQQALGQGPQFIFQYYEEEERQRGNFPDRFSGHQFPNYSSELNVNALLLGDSALYLCASSLTIQETQYFGPGTRLLVL.